Listed here is a single TCR beta chain. J was trimmed by 2 bases and V by 2 bases; bases with no gene match: 5. The CDR3 length is 16 residues. CDR1 is KGHDR and CDR2 is SFDVKD in the germline V gene. The data originate from a study of CD8+CD57+ T cells in acquired aplastic anemia. Genomic DNA was employed as the template in profiling TCR beta VDJ and CDR3. MiXCR was run by TCRdb on the reads, yielding one entry per CDR3 protein. The repertoire includes about 43,000 distinct CDR3 sequences, 63% of them detected once, and just under 60% sits in the top ten. All patients picked for sequencing had shown, by flow cytometry, an expansion of CD8+CD57+ cells.

Sequencing was carried out using sorted CD4+, CD8+, or CD8+CD57+ T cells (not recorded which) from PBMCs. This clonotype was sampled from a human donor with aplastic anemia. V gene TRBV24-1 combines with J gene TRBJ2-3, with 8 bases aligning to TRBD2. CDR3 protein: CATSDSSSGYTDTQYF. CDR3 sequence (DNA): TGTGCCACCAGTGATTCCTCTAGCGGGTACACAGATACGCAGTATTTT.